This TCR beta chain stems from a study of cytomegalovirus exposure and HLA in healthy donors. The study ran its PCR with 60 Vbeta and 13 Jbeta primers. The data were produced by immunoSEQ multiplex PCR, yet TCRdb's version contains in-frame clones alone and is incomplete. The table records fewer than 85,000 clones, 55% to 85% of them present only once. V gave up 6 bases and J gave up 1 base, with 9 bases separating them. The CDR3 has 13 amino acids. CDR1 and CDR2 from the germline V gene are MNHEY and SVGAGI. General study results and limits: Approximately 18,000 TCR beta sequences were associated with HLA alleles at 0.05 false discovery rate in a later analysis. TCR beta V segments were, for the most part, productive about 90% or about 30% of the time in an earlier analysis. As was reported, the HLA-A and HLA-B alleles of most subjects were accurately predicted from TCR beta sequences.

A few counts support this clone. Its antigen is unidentified. V usage is TRBV6-5 and J usage is TRBJ1-2; D gene uncertain. This TCR was sampled from a woman in her thirties or forties in good health and CMV-seropositive. Material for sequencing was PBMCs. The CDR3 here is CASSLTHNYGYTF. The CDR3 region has the DNA TGTGCCAGCAGCCTAACTCATAACTATGGCTACACCTTC.